This entry is about one TCR beta chain. Its antigen is still unknown. The data were obtained in a study of radiation and T cells in renal cell carcinoma. Overall study findings and caveats: From baseline, blood top tumor clonotypes peaked at 2 weeks post-radiation.

The V end was cut by 3 bases, the J end by 0 bases, with 13 bases between. The CDR3 loop spans 16 amino acids. Germline V gene sequence: CDR1 SGHRS, CDR2 YFSETQ. Measured with immunoSEQ multiplex PCR; TCRdb has only the in-frame clones, and not every one. This sample has roughly 160,000 clones, with 88% found just once. The time point is: blood 4 weeks post-SBRT, at nephrectomy. Treatment specified: 15 Gy SBRT to primary tumor, nephrectomy 4 weeks later. Nephrectomy followed 15 Gy stereotactic body radiation by 4 weeks. Clear cell pathology was present in this patient's renal cell carcinoma. The sequenced sample was blood, obtained from a patient whose treatment included radiotherapy and nephrectomy. The TCR was taken from a woman between 45 and 60 years old with renal cell carcinoma. The chain is built from TRBV5-1 and TRBJ1-3; D perhaps matches TRBD1 (5 bases). The CDR3 nucleotides read TGCGCCAGCAGCTCCCGGACAATCTCCTCTGGAAACACCATATATTTT. This sequence encodes CASSSRTISSGNTIYF.